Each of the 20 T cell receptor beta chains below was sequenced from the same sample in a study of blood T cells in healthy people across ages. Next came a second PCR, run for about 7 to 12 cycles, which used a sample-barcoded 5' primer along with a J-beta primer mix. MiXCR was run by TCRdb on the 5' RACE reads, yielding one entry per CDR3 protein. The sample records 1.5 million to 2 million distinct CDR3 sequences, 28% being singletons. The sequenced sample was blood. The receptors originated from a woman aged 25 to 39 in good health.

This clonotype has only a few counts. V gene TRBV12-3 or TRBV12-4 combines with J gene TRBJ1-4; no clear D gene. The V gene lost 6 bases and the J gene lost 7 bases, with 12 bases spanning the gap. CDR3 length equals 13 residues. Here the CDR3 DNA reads TGTGCCAGCAGGGCTGAGTTTATTGAAAAACTGTTTTTT. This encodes CASRAEFIEKLFF.

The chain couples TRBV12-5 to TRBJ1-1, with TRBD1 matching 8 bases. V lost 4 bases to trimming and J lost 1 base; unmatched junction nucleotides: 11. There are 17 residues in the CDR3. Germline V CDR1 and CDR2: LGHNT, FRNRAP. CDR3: CASGSGTGQGTNTEAFF. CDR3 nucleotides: TGTGCTAGTGGTTCGGGAACCGGACAGGGCACGAACACTGAAGCTTTCTTT.

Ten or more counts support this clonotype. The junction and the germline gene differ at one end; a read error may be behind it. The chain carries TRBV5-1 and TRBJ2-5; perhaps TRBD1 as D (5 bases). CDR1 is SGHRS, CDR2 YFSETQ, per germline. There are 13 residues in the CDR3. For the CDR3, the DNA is TGTGCCAGCAGCTTAGTAGGGGAAGAGACCCAGTACTTC. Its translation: CASSLVGEETQYF.

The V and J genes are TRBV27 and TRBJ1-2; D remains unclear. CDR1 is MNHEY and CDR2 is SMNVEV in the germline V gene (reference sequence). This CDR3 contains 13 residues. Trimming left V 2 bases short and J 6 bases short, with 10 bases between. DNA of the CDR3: TGTGCCAGCAGTTTAAGCGCAGGAAATGGCTACACCTTC. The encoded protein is CASSLSAGNGYTF.

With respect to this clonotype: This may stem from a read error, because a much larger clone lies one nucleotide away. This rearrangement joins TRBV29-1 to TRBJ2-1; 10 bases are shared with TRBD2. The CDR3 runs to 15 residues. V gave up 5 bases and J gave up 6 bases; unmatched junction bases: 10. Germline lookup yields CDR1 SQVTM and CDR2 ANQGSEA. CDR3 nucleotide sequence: TGCAGCGTTTCTAAACTAGCGGGGAGAGGCAATGAGCAGTTCTTC. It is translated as CSVSKLAGRGNEQFF.

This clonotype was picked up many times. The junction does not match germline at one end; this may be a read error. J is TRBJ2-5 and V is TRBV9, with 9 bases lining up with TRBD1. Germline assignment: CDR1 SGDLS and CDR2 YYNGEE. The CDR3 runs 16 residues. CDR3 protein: CASSARTGVSWETQYF. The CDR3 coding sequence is TGTGCCAGCAGCGCCCGGACAGGGGTTTCATGGGAGACTCAGTACTTC.

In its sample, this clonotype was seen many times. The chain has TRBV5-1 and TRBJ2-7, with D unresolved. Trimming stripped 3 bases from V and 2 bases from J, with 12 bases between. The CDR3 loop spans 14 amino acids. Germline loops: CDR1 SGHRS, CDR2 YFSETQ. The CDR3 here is CASSSPPITYEQYF. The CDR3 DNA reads TGCGCCAGCAGCTCTCCTCCGATAACCTACGAGCAGTACTTC.

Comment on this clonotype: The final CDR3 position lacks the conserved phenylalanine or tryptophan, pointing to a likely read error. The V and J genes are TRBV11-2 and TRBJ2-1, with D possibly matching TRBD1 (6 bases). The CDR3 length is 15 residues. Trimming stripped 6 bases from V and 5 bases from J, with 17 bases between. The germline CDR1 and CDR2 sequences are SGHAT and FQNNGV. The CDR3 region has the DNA TGTGCCAGCAGGCAACAGGGAGTTTGGAACAATGAGCAGTTCGTC. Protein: CASRQQGVWNNEQFV.

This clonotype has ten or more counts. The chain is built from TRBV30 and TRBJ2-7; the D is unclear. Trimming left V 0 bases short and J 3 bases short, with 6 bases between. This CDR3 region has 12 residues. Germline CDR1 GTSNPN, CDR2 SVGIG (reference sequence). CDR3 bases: TGTGCCTGGAGTGTATCCCGCTACGAGCAGTACTTC. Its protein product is CAWSVSRYEQYF.

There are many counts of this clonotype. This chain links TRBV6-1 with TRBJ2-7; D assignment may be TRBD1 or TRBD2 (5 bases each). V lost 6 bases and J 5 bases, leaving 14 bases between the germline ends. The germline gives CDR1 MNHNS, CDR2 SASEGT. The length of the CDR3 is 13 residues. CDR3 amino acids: CASRRDGGHEQYF. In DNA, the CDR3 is TGTGCCAGCAGGAGGGACGGTGGTCACGAGCAGTACTTC.

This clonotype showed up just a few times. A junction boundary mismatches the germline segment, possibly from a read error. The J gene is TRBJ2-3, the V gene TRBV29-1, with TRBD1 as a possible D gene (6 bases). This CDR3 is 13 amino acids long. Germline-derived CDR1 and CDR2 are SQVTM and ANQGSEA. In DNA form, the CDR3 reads TGCAGTGTTGAATGGGACATCACAGATACGCAGTATTTT. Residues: CSVEWDITDTQYF.

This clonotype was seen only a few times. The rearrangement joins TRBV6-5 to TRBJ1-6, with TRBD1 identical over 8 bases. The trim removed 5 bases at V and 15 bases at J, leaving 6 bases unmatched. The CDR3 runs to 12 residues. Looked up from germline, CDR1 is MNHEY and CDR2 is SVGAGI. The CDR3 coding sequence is TGTGCCAGCAGTGAGGGACAGGTTGACCTCCACTTT. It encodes CASSEGQVDLHF.

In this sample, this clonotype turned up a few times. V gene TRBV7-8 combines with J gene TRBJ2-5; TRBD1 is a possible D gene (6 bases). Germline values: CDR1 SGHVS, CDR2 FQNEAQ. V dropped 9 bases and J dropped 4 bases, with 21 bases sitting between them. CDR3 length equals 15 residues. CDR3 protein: CASLRSNDRRETQYF. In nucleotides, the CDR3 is TGTGCCAGTTTAAGATCCAATGACAGGAGAGAGACCCAGTACTTC.

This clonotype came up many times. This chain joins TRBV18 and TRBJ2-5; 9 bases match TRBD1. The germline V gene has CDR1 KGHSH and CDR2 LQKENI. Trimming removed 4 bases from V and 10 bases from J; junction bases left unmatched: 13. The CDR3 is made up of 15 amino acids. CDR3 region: CASSLRQGDYANQYF. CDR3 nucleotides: TGTGCCAGCTCACTCCGACAGGGGGACTACGCCAACCAGTACTTC.

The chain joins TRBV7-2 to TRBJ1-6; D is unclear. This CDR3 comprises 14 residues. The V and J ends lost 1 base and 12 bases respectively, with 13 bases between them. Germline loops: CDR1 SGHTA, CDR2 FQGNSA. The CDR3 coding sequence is TGTGCCAGCAGCTTAGTGCCGGTTTTCTTACCCCTCCACTTT. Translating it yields CASSLVPVFLPLHF.

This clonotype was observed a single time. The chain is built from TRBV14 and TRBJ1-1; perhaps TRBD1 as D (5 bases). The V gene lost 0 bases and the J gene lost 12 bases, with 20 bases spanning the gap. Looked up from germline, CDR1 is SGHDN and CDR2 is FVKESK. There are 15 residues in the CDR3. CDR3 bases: TGTGCCAGCAGCCAAGAGGCCGCAGGGAAGAGAAAGCCTTTCTTT. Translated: CASSQEAAGKRKPFF.

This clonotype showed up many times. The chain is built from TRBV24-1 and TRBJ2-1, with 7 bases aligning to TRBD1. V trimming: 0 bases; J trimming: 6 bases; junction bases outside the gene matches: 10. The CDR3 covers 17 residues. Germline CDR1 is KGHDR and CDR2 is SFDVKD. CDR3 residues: CATSDLSVAGGGNEQFF. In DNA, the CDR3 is TGTGCCACCAGTGATTTGAGTGTGGCAGGGGGTGGCAATGAGCAGTTCTTC.

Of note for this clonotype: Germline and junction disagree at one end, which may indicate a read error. CDR3 in amino acids: CASRGRTSEKLFF. In DNA, the CDR3 is TGTGCCAGCAGGGGGAGAACTAGTGAAAAACTGTTTTTT. The chain links TRBV7-9 to TRBJ1-4; D call uncertain. The CDR3 consists of 13 residues. Germline CDR1 reads SEHNR; CDR2 reads FQNEAQ (reference sequence).

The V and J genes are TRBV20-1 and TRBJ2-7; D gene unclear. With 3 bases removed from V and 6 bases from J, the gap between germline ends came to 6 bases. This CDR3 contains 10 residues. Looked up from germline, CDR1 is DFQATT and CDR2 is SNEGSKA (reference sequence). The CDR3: CSASHGEQYV. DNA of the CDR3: TGCAGTGCTAGTCACGGCGAGCAGTACGTC.

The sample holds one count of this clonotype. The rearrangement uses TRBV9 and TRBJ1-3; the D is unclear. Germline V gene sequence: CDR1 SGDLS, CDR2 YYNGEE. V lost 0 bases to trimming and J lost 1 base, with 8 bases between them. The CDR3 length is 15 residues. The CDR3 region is CASSVGSVSGNTIYF. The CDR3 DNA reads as TGTGCCAGCAGCGTAGGTTCCGTTTCTGGAAACACCATATATTTT.